This note documents a single TCR beta chain sequence. This specimen comes from a study of blood T cell repertoires in COVID-19. Study information: Sites across the United States, Italy and Spain contributed samples from acute and convalescent COVID-19. The cDNA or gDNA used as material had been derived from T cells, B-cell-depleted T cells, or PBMCs.

The CDR3 length is 15 residues. V shed 2 bases and J shed 7 bases, with 17 bases lying between them. Per the germline V gene, CDR1 is MDHEN and CDR2 is SYDVKM. Libraries were prepared by immunoSEQ multiplex PCR; TCRdb keeps only in-frame clonotypes and omits some of them. The sample consists of around 200,000 clones, around 83% of them appearing once. This TCR was sampled from a man aged 50 or older with active or convalescent COVID-19. Sequences were obtained from peripheral blood. The gene calls are TRBV28 and TRBJ1-2, with D possibly matching TRBD1 (5 bases). The CDR3 sequence is CASSLRAVGGLGYTF. CDR3 DNA: TGTGCCAGCAGTTTAAGGGCCGTGGGGGGACTTGGCTACACCTTC.